The T cell receptor (beta chain) under discussion was sequenced for a study of cytomegalovirus exposure and HLA in healthy donors. Worth noting for this clone: Its antigen is still unknown.

13 Jbeta primers and 60 Vbeta primers were used for the PCR. Method: immunoSEQ multiplex PCR; TCRdb's copy keeps in-frame clones and lacks some. The data contain 95,000 to 100,000 clones, roughly three quarters of them singletons. Germline CDR1 is MNHEY and CDR2 is SVGAGI. Losses at the gene ends were 6 bases for V and 8 bases for J; bases not matched to a gene: 6. This CDR3 region has 13 residues. Study findings and constraints: Rarity characterized most TCR sequences, yet some public TCRs appeared in many donors.

The origin of this receptor is a female donor in good health and CMV-seronegative. The specimen sequenced was PBMCs. The chain recombines TRBV6-5 with TRBJ1-4, with TRBD1 matching 7 bases. The CDR3 DNA reads TGTGCCAGCAGGACCGGGACAGCCGAAAAACTGTTTTTT. This sequence encodes CASRTGTAEKLFF.